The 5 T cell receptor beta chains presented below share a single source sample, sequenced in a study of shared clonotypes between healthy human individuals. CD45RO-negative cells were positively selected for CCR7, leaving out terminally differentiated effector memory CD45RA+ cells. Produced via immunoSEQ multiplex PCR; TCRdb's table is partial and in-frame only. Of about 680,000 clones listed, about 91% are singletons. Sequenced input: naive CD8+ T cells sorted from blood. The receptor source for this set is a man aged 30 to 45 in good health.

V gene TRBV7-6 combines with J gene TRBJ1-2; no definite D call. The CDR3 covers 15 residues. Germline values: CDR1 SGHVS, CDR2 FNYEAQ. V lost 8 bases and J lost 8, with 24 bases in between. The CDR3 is CASGTPEGQSFGYTF. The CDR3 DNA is TGTGCCAGCGGCACCCCCGAGGGCCAGAGTTTCGGCTACACCTTC.

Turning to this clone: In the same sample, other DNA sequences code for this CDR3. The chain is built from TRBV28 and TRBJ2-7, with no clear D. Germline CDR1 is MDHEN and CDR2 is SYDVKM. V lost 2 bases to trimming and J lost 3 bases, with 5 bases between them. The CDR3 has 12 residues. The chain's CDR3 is CASSLGSYEQYF. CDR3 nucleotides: TGTGCCAGCAGTTTAGGCAGCTACGAGCAGTACTTC.

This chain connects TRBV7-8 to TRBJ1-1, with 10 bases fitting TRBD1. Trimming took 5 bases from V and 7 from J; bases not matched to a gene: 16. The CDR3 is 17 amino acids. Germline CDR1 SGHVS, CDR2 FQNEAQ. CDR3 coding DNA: TGTGCCAGCAGCCTGTCGGACAGGGGGAGCTTGGGCATTGAAGCTTTCTTT. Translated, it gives CASSLSDRGSLGIEAFF.

CDR3 DNA sequence: TGTGCCAGCAGCTTCGGACTAGCGGGAGTCAGCTCCTACAATGAGCAGTTCTTC. Encoded protein: CASSFGLAGVSSYNEQFF. This chain joins TRBV7-2 and TRBJ2-1; 13 nucleotides align to TRBD2. Losses at the gene ends were 3 bases for V and 0 bases for J; bases not matched to a gene: 5. Germline V gives CDR1 SGHTA, CDR2 FQGNSA. The CDR3 is made up of 18 amino acids.

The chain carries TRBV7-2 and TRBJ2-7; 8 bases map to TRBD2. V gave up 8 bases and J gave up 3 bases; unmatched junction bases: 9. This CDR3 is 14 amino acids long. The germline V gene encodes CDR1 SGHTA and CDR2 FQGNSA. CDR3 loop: CASEDFGGDYEQYF. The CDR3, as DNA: TGTGCCAGCGAAGATTTCGGGGGGGACTACGAGCAGTACTTC.